A single sample is the source of the 30 T cell receptor beta chains below, sequenced in a study of T-cell reconstitution after alpha-beta-depleted transplantation in children. It was with unique molecular identifiers that the TCRbeta library was prepared. TCRdb processed the PCR reads anew with MiXCR; each CDR3 protein has one entry. The sample carries about 170,000 distinct CDR3 sequences, 11% recorded once. Sequencing was performed on PBMCs, taken before TCRalphabeta/CD19-depleted stem cell transplant. Receptors were obtained from a boy aged 2 to 9 with acute myeloid leukemia, due to receive a stem cell transplant.

This rearrangement joins TRBV15 to TRBJ1-2; the D gene is possibly TRBD1 (5 bases). Germline V CDR1 and CDR2: LNHNV, YYDKDF (reference sequence). V was shortened by 0 bases and J by 4 bases, with 9 bases between the two germline ends. CDR3 length equals 14 residues. The CDR3 sequence is CATSRDLGAYGYTF. CDR3 DNA sequence: TGTGCCACCAGCAGAGATCTCGGGGCCTATGGCTACACCTTC.

This clonotype has ten or more counts. V usage is TRBV10-2 and J usage is TRBJ2-5; 7 positions agree with TRBD1. The CDR3 runs 16 residues. V shed 0 bases and J 6 bases; nucleotides not matched to a gene: 10. Germline values: CDR1 WSHSY, CDR2 SAAADI. The CDR3 DNA is TGCGCCAGCAGTGAGTCGAAGGGGGCCCAGGCGAAGACCCAGTACTTC. This sequence encodes CASSESKGAQAKTQYF.

This clonotype occurred many times. V and J are TRBV19 and TRBJ1-4, with TRBD1 matching 7 bases. The ends lost 9 bases at V and 8 bases at J; junction bases unmatched: 12. The CDR3 loop spans 14 amino acids. CDR1 and CDR2 from the germline V gene are LNHDA and SQIVND (reference sequence). This CDR3 reads CASQGGQLGEKLFF. As DNA, the CDR3 is TGTGCCAGCCAAGGGGGCCAACTCGGAGAAAAACTGTTTTTT.

In its sample, this clonotype was seen many times. The CDR3 protein is CASSLVPYTEAFF. CDR3 coding DNA: TGTGCCAGCAGCTTAGTCCCCTACACTGAAGCTTTCTTT. The chain recombines TRBV11-3 with TRBJ1-1; D is unclear. CDR3 size: 13 residues. Trimming left V 1 base short and J 3 bases short, with 6 bases between. CDR1 is SGHNT and CDR2 is YENEEA in the germline V gene.

This clonotype was seen many times. The chain couples TRBV4-1 to TRBJ1-3; no clear D gene. CDR3 length: 18 residues. Between the trimmed V and J ends, which lost 0 bases and 0 bases, there was a span of 15 bases. CDR1 is MGHRA and CDR2 is YSYEKL in the germline V gene. The CDR3 here is CASSQDGYLVGSGNTIYF. DNA of the CDR3: TGCGCCAGCAGCCAAGACGGGTACCTAGTAGGCTCTGGAAACACCATATATTTT.

This clonotype was recorded many times. V and J are TRBV20-1 and TRBJ1-2; D might be TRBD1 (6 bases). CDR1 and CDR2 (germline): DFQATT, SNEGSKA (reference sequence). The CDR3 totals 12 residues. Deletions cut 6 bases from V and 8 bases from J, with 16 bases between. Here the CDR3 DNA reads TGCAGTGCAAGCAGGGGAGATCGAGGCTACACCTTC. Protein: CSASRGDRGYTF.

This clonotype was recorded at least ten times. The chain is built from TRBV28 and TRBJ2-3; a weak D match, TRBD2 (6 bases). Germline V CDR1 and CDR2: MDHEN, SYDVKM. Trimming stripped 6 bases from V and 1 base from J, with 14 bases between. The CDR3 totals 15 residues. The CDR3 sequence is CASRRAPSGTDTQYF. The CDR3 DNA follows: TGTGCCAGCAGGAGGGCCCCTAGCGGCACAGATACGCAGTATTTT.

This clonotype showed up many times. An end of the junction does not agree with germline; a read error may underlie this. This chain links TRBV28 with TRBJ2-1; D is unclear. The CDR3 is 16 amino acids. Germline V lookup: CDR1 MDHEN, CDR2 SYDVKM. CDR3 region: CASSPLAAIVNNDQFF. The DNA of the CDR3 is TGTGCCAGCAGCCCCCTGGCCGCAATCGTCAACAATGATCAGTTCTTC. The full variable domain, completed using reference TRBV28 and TRBJ2-1, is DVKVTQSSRYLVKRTGEKVFLECVQDMDHENMFWYRQDPGLGLRLIYFSYDVKMKEKGDIPEGYSVSREKKERFSLILESASTNQTSMYLCASSPLAAIVNNDQFFGPGTRLTVL.

There are a few counts of this clonotype. The genes are TRBV3-1 and TRBJ2-1, with 16 bases identical to TRBD2. Germline V lookup: CDR1 LGHDT, CDR2 YNNKEL (reference sequence). V was clipped by 4 bases and J by 6 bases; unmatched bases: 9. This CDR3 comprises 18 residues. CDR3 sequence (DNA): TGTGCCAGCAGCCCCCGTCCCGGGACTAGCGGGGGGGGCAATGAGCAGTTCTTC. It yields the protein CASSPRPGTSGGGNEQFF.

This clonotype appeared many times. The chain employs TRBV20-1 and TRBJ2-3, with 9 bases aligning to TRBD2. The CDR3 extends over 15 amino acids. Germline V gives CDR1 DFQATT, CDR2 SNEGSKA (reference sequence). The V segment lost 6 bases and the J segment 2 bases; nucleotides outside the gene matches: 9. CDR3 DNA: TGCAGTGCCCCCCTTACTAGCGGGCCCACAGATACGCAGTATTTT. Translating it yields CSAPLTSGPTDTQYF.

This clonotype was seen at least ten times. V usage is TRBV6-6 and J usage is TRBJ1-4; tentatively, D is TRBD1 (6 bases). Germline assignment: CDR1 MNHNY and CDR2 SVGAGI (reference sequence). The CDR3 loop spans 12 amino acids. Trimming removed 6 bases from V and 5 bases from J, with 7 bases in between. CDR3 amino acids: CASRRGNEKLFF. For the CDR3, the DNA is TGTGCCAGCAGGAGGGGGAATGAAAAACTGTTTTTT.

Many counts were recorded for this clonotype. The chain links TRBV15 to TRBJ1-1, with 7 bases lining up with TRBD1. The CDR3 consists of 14 residues. Germline CDR1 LNHNV, CDR2 YYDKDF (reference sequence). The junction had 3 bases not matched to a gene; V was cut back by 5 bases and J by 0 bases. The CDR3 loop reads CATSGGTVNTEAFF. CDR3 sequence (DNA): TGTGCCACCAGCGGTGGGACAGTGAACACTGAAGCTTTCTTT.

This clonotype appeared many times. The rearrangement uses TRBV6-5 and TRBJ1-6; a possible D gene is TRBD1 (5 bases). The CDR3 loop spans 17 amino acids. The germline V and J ends were trimmed by 4 bases and 10 bases, with 23 bases remaining between them. Germline V gene data show CDR1 as MNHEY and CDR2 as SVGAGI. DNA for the CDR3: TGTGCCAGCAGTTCCTATCCGCCTGGGGGGGTGGGCTCACCCCTCCACTTT. The encoded protein is CASSSYPPGGVGSPLHF.

The J gene is TRBJ1-1, the V gene TRBV18, with D hard to call. Germline assignment: CDR1 KGHSH and CDR2 LQKENI. Trimming removed 8 bases from V and 12 bases from J, with 16 bases in between. CDR3 size: 11 residues. CDR3 DNA sequence: TGTGCCAGCAGTCCGGTGACCGAACCTTTCTTT. This encodes CASSPVTEPFF. The full variable domain, completed using reference TRBV18 and TRBJ1-1, is NAGVMQNPRHLVRRRGQEARLRCSPMKGHSHVYWYRQLPEEGLKFMVYLQKENIIDESGMPKERFSAEFPKEGPSILRIQQVVRGDSAAYFCASSPVTEPFFGQGTRLTVV.

This clonotype was observed many times. The rearrangement joins TRBV5-1 to TRBJ2-2; D may be TRBD2 (5 bases). This CDR3 is built from 15 residues. Between the trimmed V and J ends, which lost 5 bases and 0 bases, there was a span of 11 bases. Per the germline V gene, CDR1 is SGHRS and CDR2 is YFSETQ. The CDR3 loop reads CASRGSRTNTGELFF. The DNA of the CDR3 is TGCGCCAGCAGGGGGAGCAGAACGAACACCGGGGAGCTGTTTTTT.

The chain joins TRBV18 to TRBJ2-1, with TRBD2 as a possible D gene (5 bases). The germline V gene encodes CDR1 KGHSH and CDR2 LQKENI. This CDR3 is 12 amino acids long. With 8 bases removed from V and 5 bases from J, the gap between germline ends came to 10 bases. The CDR3 coding sequence is TGTGCCAGCCTAGCCCCAAACAATGAGCAGTTCTTC. Its protein product is CASLAPNNEQFF.

This clonotype was observed many times. The chain has TRBV29-1 and TRBJ2-7, with D maybe TRBD2 (6 bases). Germline V gives CDR1 SQVTM, CDR2 ANQGSEA. V lost 2 bases, J lost 0 bases, and 14 bases lay in between. The CDR3 length is 15 residues. For the CDR3, the DNA is TGCAGCGTTGAACTTGCGGGAACCCGCTCCTACGAGCAGTACTTC. The encoded protein is CSVELAGTRSYEQYF.

The table lists this clonotype with a few counts. The chain uses TRBV5-4 and TRBJ2-1; 8 bases match TRBD2. J gave up 3 bases and V 3 bases, and 11 bases lay outside the gene matches. The CDR3 spans 17 residues. Germline CDR1 is SGHNT and CDR2 is YYREEE (reference sequence). DNA for the CDR3: TGTGCCAGCAGCTACATATCAATTACTAGCGGCTACAATGAGCAGTTCTTC. This gives the protein CASSYISITSGYNEQFF.

This clonotype was counted ten times or more. The rearrangement joins TRBV7-6 to TRBJ2-3; D is possibly TRBD2 (5 bases). Germline CDR1 and CDR2: SGHVS and FNYEAQ. The CDR3 is made up of 16 amino acids. Between the trimmed V and J ends, which lost 0 bases and 0 bases, there was a span of 10 bases. In DNA, the CDR3 is TGTGCCAGCAGCTTAGCAGGCGGGTCTAGCACAGATACGCAGTATTTT. This gives the protein CASSLAGGSSTDTQYF.

This clonotype occurred many times. V and J are TRBV28 and TRBJ2-7; D is perhaps TRBD1 (5 bases). The germline V and J ends were trimmed by 7 bases and 6 bases, with 10 bases remaining between them. This CDR3 spans 11 amino acids. Germline CDR1 is MDHEN and CDR2 is SYDVKM. The CDR3 is CASTDRSEQYF. The CDR3 coding sequence is TGTGCCAGCACCGACAGATCCGAGCAGTACTTC.

In this sample, this clonotype turned up many times. It is likely a read error, because the conserved phenylalanine at the end of the CDR3 is missing. This sequence joins TRBV6-1 and TRBJ2-3, with TRBD2 matching over 11 bases. This CDR3 has 15 amino acids. V trimming: 2 bases; J trimming: 6 bases; junction bases outside the gene matches: 4. Germline lookup yields CDR1 MNHNS and CDR2 SASEGT. CDR3 sequence (DNA): TGTGCCAGCAGTGAACGGGCTAGCGGGAGGGATACGCAGTATATT. This sequence encodes CASSERASGRDTQYI.

This clonotype has at least ten counts. The chain uses TRBV7-2 and TRBJ2-7; D call uncertain. The V and J ends lost 5 bases and 2 bases respectively, with 19 bases between them. CDR3 length: 16 amino acids. Germline CDR1 and CDR2: SGHTA and FQGNSA. The CDR3 sequence: CASSLRVDHQTYEQYF. CDR3 sequence (DNA): TGTGCCAGCAGCCTCCGGGTGGACCACCAGACCTACGAGCAGTACTTC.

The table lists this clonotype with many counts. The chain joins TRBV4-2 to TRBJ2-1; the D gene is possibly TRBD2 (7 bases). CDR3 length equals 19 residues. Looked up from germline, CDR1 is LGHNA and CDR2 is YNFKEQ. The V end was cut by 0 bases, the J end by 9 bases, with 27 bases between. The CDR3 region is CASSQEGSMWGGLVVEQFF. The CDR3 nucleotides are TGTGCCAGCAGCCAAGAAGGATCTATGTGGGGGGGCCTCGTAGTTGAGCAGTTCTTC.

This clonotype has at least ten counts. The gene calls are TRBV24-1 and TRBJ2-1; unclear D gene. Germline lookup yields CDR1 KGHDR and CDR2 SFDVKD. The CDR3 runs to 17 residues. V was trimmed by 5 bases and J by 5 bases, leaving 21 bases between them. CDR3 in amino acids: CATSAPRALHRNNEQFF. DNA of the CDR3: TGTGCCACCAGTGCCCCCCGGGCCCTACATCGAAACAATGAGCAGTTCTTC.

In this sample, this clonotype turned up many times. The chain combines TRBV2 with TRBJ1-1; D unresolved. The CDR3 consists of 16 residues. Trimming left V 6 bases short and J 1 base short, with 18 bases between. Germline-derived CDR1 and CDR2 are SNHLY and FYNNEI. The CDR3 region is CASSESPIRQNTEAFF. CDR3 DNA: TGTGCCAGCAGCGAATCACCAATTAGACAGAACACTGAAGCTTTCTTT. Using reference TRBV2 and TRBJ1-1 for the parts outside the CDR3, the full variable domain is EPEVTQTPSHQVTQMGQEVILRCVPISNHLYFYWYRQILGQKVEFLVSFYNNEISEKSEIFDDQFSVERPDGSNFTLKIRSTKLEDSAMYFCASSESPIRQNTEAFFGQGTRLTVV.

Many counts were recorded for this clonotype. The V and J genes are TRBV6-4 and TRBJ2-1, with a possible D match to TRBD1 (6 bases). Germline assignment: CDR1 MRHNA and CDR2 SNTAGT. V lost 5 bases to trimming and J lost 6 bases, with 17 bases between them. The CDR3 length is 15 residues. CDR3 residues: CASSRTQGSGNEQFF. In DNA, the CDR3 is TGTGCCAGCAGTCGAACCCAGGGGAGCGGCAATGAGCAGTTCTTC.

This clonotype was found many times. This rearrangement joins TRBV29-1 to TRBJ2-7, with TRBD2 identical over 13 bases. Trimming removed 7 bases from V and 5 bases from J; junction bases left unmatched: 14. This CDR3 spans 16 amino acids. Per germline, CDR1 SQVTM and CDR2 ANQGSEA. The CDR3 bases are TGCAGCGCTGTGGGACTAGCGGGACATCCCGGCCACGAGCAGTACTTC. It specifies CSAVGLAGHPGHEQYF.

This clonotype has ten or more counts. CDR3 protein: CASSQVPPGDVNTEAFF. Here the CDR3 DNA reads TGCGCCAGCAGCCAAGTCCCCCCCGGAGACGTCAACACTGAAGCTTTCTTT. The rearrangement links TRBV4-1 to TRBJ1-1; D is undetermined. CDR1 is MGHRA, CDR2 YSYEKL, per germline. Trimming stripped 1 base from V and 2 bases from J, with 17 bases between. The CDR3 totals 17 residues.

This clonotype was counted at least ten times. The chain links TRBV30 to TRBJ1-2; 8 bases agree with TRBD1. Trimming removed 4 bases from V and 2 bases from J; junction bases left unmatched: 9. This CDR3 has 15 residues. The germline V gene encodes CDR1 GTSNPN and CDR2 SVGIG (reference sequence). CDR3: CAWTSRTGPNYGYTF. The DNA for the CDR3 is TGTGCCTGGACCTCAAGGACAGGGCCGAACTATGGCTACACCTTC.

About this clonotype itself: This may come from a read error, since a much larger clone is one base off. This chain joins TRBV5-5 and TRBJ2-7; 8 bases are a match to TRBD2. This CDR3 spans 13 amino acids. CDR1 is SGHKS and CDR2 is YYEKEE in the germline V gene (reference sequence). CDR3 in amino acids: CASGLGSGGIFGV. The CDR3 region has the DNA TGTGCCAGCGGCTTGGGGTCGGGGGGGATCTTCGGCGTC.